This T cell receptor (beta chain) was identified in a study of regulatory T cells in long-lasting Graves disease. Study-level results: Favoring TRBV28, TRBJ1-2 and TRBJ2-5 was a feature seen in persistent disease.

The germline gives CDR1 SEHNR, CDR2 FQNEAQ (reference sequence). V was pared by 0 bases and J by 0 bases, with 29 bases between. The length of the CDR3 is 23 residues. Libraries of TCR beta came from iRepertoire HTBI primers plus Arm-PCR of CDR3 regions. TCRdb analysed the multiplex PCR reads with MiXCR anew, one entry per CDR3 protein. The data hold just over 600,000 distinct CDR3 sequences, with approximately 15% observed a single time. In regard to this clonotype: Its matching antigen is unknown.

The sample's time point: newly diagnosed GD, antithyroid drugs for less than 3 months. Preparation of the TCR library used RNA extracted from PBMCs. In addition, the sample was reused for a study of T cells in Graves' hyperthyroidism and ophthalmopathy. That source notes: HTBI primers were employed in a first-round RT-PCR of the TCR CDR3.

The source was peripheral blood mononuclear cells (PBMCs), collected at new diagnosis, from a patient treated with antithyroid drugs. The V and J genes are TRBV7-9 and TRBJ1-4, with D possibly being TRBD1 (6 bases). The TCR comes from a woman aged 25 to 39 with Graves disease. CDR3 DNA: TGTGCCAGCAGCTTAGCCTTTCTTTGGGGGCGTAGGGGACGCAATGCAACTAATGAAAAACTGTTTTTT. Protein sequence: CASSLAFLWGRRGRNATNEKLFF.